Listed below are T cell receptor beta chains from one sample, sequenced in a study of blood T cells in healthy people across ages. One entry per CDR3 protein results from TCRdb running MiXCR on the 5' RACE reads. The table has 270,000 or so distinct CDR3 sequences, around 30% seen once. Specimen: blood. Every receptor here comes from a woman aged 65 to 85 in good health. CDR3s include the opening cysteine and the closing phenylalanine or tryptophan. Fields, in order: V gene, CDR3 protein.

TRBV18	CASSQMRSYNEQFF
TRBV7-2	CASGQRRNTGELFF
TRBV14	CASRHKEATEAFF
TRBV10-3	CAISAGGGHYNEQFF
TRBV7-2	CASSFGGLNQPQHF
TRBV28	CASSWGGTQEGYGYTF
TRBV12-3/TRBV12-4	CASSGPGFSYNEQFF
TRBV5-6	CASSGGQGVFSYNSPLHF
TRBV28	CASSSSGGAGGTEAFF
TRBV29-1	CSATPGQGFTDTQYF
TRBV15	CATSRDSSSRGNTGELFF
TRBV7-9	CASSFGTGGNYGYTF
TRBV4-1	CASSFRTSGRVLNEQFF
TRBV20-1	CSAPARASKMTQYF
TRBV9	CASSAQRPTVNGCTF
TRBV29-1	CSVATAYEQYF
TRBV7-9	CASSTGGGGNEKLFF
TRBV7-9	CASSLGMGTYEQYF
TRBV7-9	CASSLDERGQPQHF
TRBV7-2	CASSYAAQVREKLFF
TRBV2	CASRIAGLYEQYF
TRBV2	CASTRNNEQFF
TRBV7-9	CASSPKGNNEQSF
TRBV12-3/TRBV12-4	CASSLGVGGGPQHF
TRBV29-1	CSVRGGGTGELFF
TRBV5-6	CASSGAGQKHTDTQYF
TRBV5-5	CASSRQERNTEAFF
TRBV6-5	CASTDDRRGTGELFF
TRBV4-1	CASSPRGGREFWNEQFF
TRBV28	CASWSDTEAFF
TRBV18	CASSETSGRNEQFF
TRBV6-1	CASNLGGQGGLYEQFF
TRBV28	CASSQAGAAPDTQYF
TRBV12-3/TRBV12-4	CASSPTGDGNAIYF
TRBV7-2	CASSSQPGLGSQHF
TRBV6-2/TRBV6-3	CASSYSKNSLGEQYF
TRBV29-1	CSAVHFYNEQFF